The clone carrying this TCR beta chain was counted at least ten times. Its cognate antigen is unknown. The data belong to a study of regulatory T cells in long-lasting Graves disease. Trimming took 3 bases from V and 1 from J, leaving 6 bases between them. The CDR3 totals 13 residues. Germline V lookup: CDR1 SEHNR, CDR2 FQNEAQ (reference sequence). General study findings and limits: Persistent Graves' patients showed reduced TCR diversity versus newly diagnosed patients.

Time point described: newly diagnosed GD, antithyroid drugs for less than 3 months. PBMC RNA was the source of the TCR library. Sequencing libraries for TCR beta were prepared with iRepertoire HTBI primers and Arm-PCR of CDR3 regions. TCRdb processed the multiplex PCR reads anew with MiXCR; each CDR3 protein has one entry. The table lists approximately 460,000 distinct CDR3 sequences, less than 20% of them singletons, with over 8.5% in the top ten. The sample was also linked to a second study, of T cells in Graves' hyperthyroidism and ophthalmopathy.

Here the sequenced sample was peripheral blood mononuclear cells (PBMCs), taken at new diagnosis, from a patient treated with antithyroid drugs. The receptor was derived from a woman between 25 and 40 years old with Graves disease. The chain couples TRBV7-9 to TRBJ1-1; D is unclear. CDR3 amino acids: CASSFTPNTEAFF. CDR3 bases: TGTGCCAGCAGCTTTACACCGAACACTGAAGCTTTCTTT.